The 31 T cell receptor beta chains in this list originate from one sample, sequenced in a study of OX40 agonist ivuxolimab in advanced cancers. TCRdb's table, derived via immunoSEQ multiplex PCR, lists solely in-frame clones and lacks some. Of some 71,000 clones in the sample, 90% to 95% were seen once. Here the sequenced sample was CD4+ or CD8+ T cells sorted from blood, taken in a trial of the OX40 agonist ivuxolimab. The origin of the receptors is an adult with an advanced solid tumor such as melanoma, head and neck, liver or kidney cancer.

The chain combines TRBV7-9 with TRBJ1-5; D might be TRBD1 (6 bases). Germline CDR1 reads SEHNR; CDR2 reads FQNEAQ (reference sequence). V shed 4 bases and J shed 4 bases, with 17 bases lying between them. The length of the CDR3 is 16 residues. The CDR3 protein is CASSSLSQGENQPQHF. The CDR3 DNA follows: TGTGCCAGCAGCTCCCTTTCACAGGGAGAGAATCAGCCCCAGCATTTT.

V gene TRBV4-1 combines with J gene TRBJ2-2; D might be TRBD1 (5 bases). Germline assignment: CDR1 MGHRA and CDR2 YSYEKL. With 1 base removed from V and 2 bases from J, the gap between germline ends came to 11 bases. This CDR3 spans 16 amino acids. The DNA of the CDR3 is TGCGCCAGCAGCCAAGGCCGGACACCTAACACCGGGGAGCTGTTTTTT. Residues: CASSQGRTPNTGELFF.

The CDR3 DNA is TGTGCCAGCAGCCTTTGCGAGGGAGATACGCAGTATTTT. Translation gives CASSLCEGDTQYF. The genes are TRBV7-4 and TRBJ2-3, with a weak D call TRBD2 (5 bases). Germline CDR1 reads SGHVT; CDR2 reads SQSDAQ. Trimming pared 5 bases from V and 5 bases from J, leaving 11 bases between. The CDR3 has 13 amino acids.

The V call is TRBV25-1, the J call TRBJ2-2; 9 nucleotides align to TRBD1. V shed 7 bases, J shed 7 bases, and the junction held 7 bases outside the gene matches. The CDR3 is made up of 14 amino acids. Germline assignment: CDR1 MGHDK and CDR2 SYGVNS. As DNA, the CDR3 is TGTGCCAGCACTTCGGGACAGGGAATCGGGGAGCTGTTTTTT. It is translated as CASTSGQGIGELFF.

This chain joins TRBV7-9 and TRBJ1-1; 7 bases are a match to TRBD1. Germline trimming cut 5 bases from V and 3 bases from J; bases unmatched to any gene: 3. Germline-derived CDR1 and CDR2 are SEHNR and FQNEAQ (reference sequence). This CDR3 contains 13 residues. DNA of the CDR3: TGTGCCAGCAGCGCCGGGACAGACACTGAAGCTTTCTTT. Protein: CASSAGTDTEAFF.

The chain uses TRBV27 and TRBJ2-1; TRBD1 aligns across 12 bases. The CDR3 contains 14 residues. V dropped 4 bases and J dropped 5; count of bases not matched to a gene: 0. Germline V gives CDR1 MNHEY, CDR2 SMNVEV (reference sequence). CDR3 DNA: TGTGCCAGCAGTTGGGACAGGGGGCACAATGAGCAGTTCTTC. Translating it yields CASSWDRGHNEQFF.

The rearrangement uses TRBV11-2 and TRBJ2-1; D gene uncertain. CDR1 is SGHAT and CDR2 is FQNNGV in the germline V gene. This CDR3 has 16 amino acids. V was trimmed by 0 bases and J by 0 bases, leaving 9 bases between them. The CDR3 DNA is TGTGCCAGCAGCTTAGATATCCCAGCCTCCTACAATGAGCAGTTCTTC. Its protein product is CASSLDIPASYNEQFF.

The chain couples TRBV19 to TRBJ1-6; TRBD1 agrees at 9 bases. Unmatched junction bases numbered 10, after V lost 9 bases and J lost 13 bases. This CDR3 comprises 13 residues. CDR1 is LNHDA, CDR2 SQIVND, per germline (reference sequence). The CDR3 nucleotides read TGTGCCAGCAACGACAGGGGGTTTGGGCCCCTCCACTTT. This translates into CASNDRGFGPLHF.

This clone appeared a few times. This chain connects TRBV4-2 to TRBJ1-2; the D is unclear. Germline V CDR1 and CDR2: LGHNA, YNFKEQ. The ends were cut back, 0 bases at V and 7 bases at J, with 9 bases in the middle. There are 13 residues in the CDR3. The CDR3 DNA reads TGTGCCAGCAGCCAAGACAGCACGGGTGGCTACACCTTC. Protein: CASSQDSTGGYTF.

The chain employs TRBV5-4 and TRBJ2-2; 13 bases match TRBD2. Germline V gives CDR1 SGHNT, CDR2 YYREEE (reference sequence). The CDR3 contains 16 residues. V lost 4 bases to trimming and J lost 2 bases; unmatched junction nucleotides: 2. CDR3 bases: TGTGCCAGCAGCATGGGACTAGCGGGAAACACCGGGGAGCTGTTTTTT. This sequence encodes CASSMGLAGNTGELFF. Based on the CDR3 plus reference TRBV5-4 and TRBJ2-2, the full variable domain is ETGVTQSPTHLIKTRGQQVTLRCSSQSGHNTVSWYQQALGQGPQFIFQYYREEENGRGNFPPRFSGLQFPNYSSELNVNALELDDSALYLCASSMGLAGNTGELFFGEGSRLTVL.

CDR3 in amino acids: CASSPTSGRSYEQYF. Written as DNA, the CDR3 is TGTGCCAGCAGTCCAACTAGCGGGAGATCCTACGAGCAGTACTTC. The chain joins TRBV28 to TRBJ2-7; 11 bases are shared with TRBD2. Germline CDR1 reads MDHEN; CDR2 reads SYDVKM. Trimming cost V 5 bases and J 1 base; bases outside gene matches: 4. The CDR3 loop spans 15 amino acids.

This chain connects TRBV13 to TRBJ2-1, with unresolved D. This CDR3 spans 14 amino acids. Between the trimmed V and J ends, which lost 2 bases and 5 bases, there was a span of 10 bases. Germline V gene data show CDR1 as PRHDT and CDR2 as FYEKMQ (reference sequence). The CDR3 region has the DNA TGTGCCAGCAGCTTATTGACCGGGCACAATGAGCAGTTCTTC. It specifies CASSLLTGHNEQFF.

The gene calls are TRBV28 and TRBJ2-7, with D tentatively TRBD1 (6 bases). The CDR3 totals 15 residues. The V gene lost 1 base and the J gene lost 4 bases, with 14 bases spanning the gap. Germline CDR1 reads MDHEN; CDR2 reads SYDVKM. The CDR3 DNA is TGTGCCAGCAGTTTATCCTCACCAGGGGATTACGAGCAGTACTTC. It specifies CASSLSSPGDYEQYF.

V and J are TRBV4-2 and TRBJ2-5; the D is unclear. Germline lookup yields CDR1 LGHNA and CDR2 YNFKEQ. The CDR3 totals 15 residues. V dropped 1 base and J dropped 2 bases, with 11 bases sitting between them. In DNA form, the CDR3 reads TGTGCCAGCAGCCAAGGTCCTGAATATCAAGAGACCCAGTACTTC. Translated: CASSQGPEYQETQYF.

This clone was detected only a few times. This sequence joins TRBV4-1 and TRBJ1-1; no clear D gene. The V end was cut by 0 bases, the J end by 3 bases, with 11 bases between. The CDR3 length is 15 residues. The germline V gene has CDR1 MGHRA and CDR2 YSYEKL. This CDR3 is CASSQEEGRDTEAFF. The CDR3 DNA is TGCGCCAGCAGCCAAGAAGAGGGTAGGGACACTGAAGCTTTCTTT.

The chain links TRBV10-3 to TRBJ2-7; weak D call: TRBD1 (6 bases). Germline V gene lookup returns CDR1 ENHRY and CDR2 SYGVKD. The CDR3 covers 14 residues. With 3 bases removed from V and 5 bases from J, the gap between germline ends came to 14 bases. Here the CDR3 DNA reads TGTGCCATCAGTGATTCAGGGGTACGCCACGAGCAGTACTTC. It encodes CAISDSGVRHEQYF.

The chain carries TRBV13 and TRBJ1-1; D remains ambiguous. Trimming shortened V by 5 bases and J by 0 bases, and 10 bases separated the two germline ends. Germline values: CDR1 PRHDT, CDR2 FYEKMQ (reference sequence). The CDR3 covers 14 residues. CDR3 residues: CASSPGAMNTEAFF. CDR3 DNA sequence: TGTGCCAGCAGCCCTGGAGCTATGAACACTGAAGCTTTCTTT.

The chain combines TRBV29-1 with TRBJ2-7; 7 nucleotides match TRBD2. The CDR3 is made up of 14 amino acids. With 6 bases clipped from V and 2 bases from J, the junction kept 10 bases outside the gene matches. Germline V gives CDR1 SQVTM, CDR2 ANQGSEA. The CDR3 protein is CSVAPGGSAYEQYF. CDR3 bases: TGCAGCGTGGCCCCGGGCGGGAGCGCCTACGAGCAGTACTTC.

CDR3 loop: CAWSVGGRVGYEQYF. DNA for the CDR3: TGTGCCTGGAGTGTGGGGGGAAGGGTCGGATACGAGCAGTACTTC. The rearrangement links TRBV30 to TRBJ2-7; possibly TRBD2 for D (6 bases). Germline loops: CDR1 GTSNPN, CDR2 SVGIG (reference sequence). The CDR3 covers 15 residues. V lost 0 bases to trimming and J lost 4 bases, with 16 bases between them.

V is TRBV4-1 and J is TRBJ2-3; 7 nucleotides agree with TRBD1. The V and J ends lost 3 bases and 0 bases, in that order; junction bases with no gene match: 6. This CDR3 is built from 16 residues. Per the germline V gene, CDR1 is MGHRA and CDR2 is YSYEKL. CDR3 nucleotides: TGCGCCAGCAGCCAGGAACAGGGGTTGAGCACAGATACGCAGTATTTT. This encodes CASSQEQGLSTDTQYF.

For this clone: The identical CDR3 is also encoded by other nucleotide sequences in the sample. V gene TRBV28 combines with J gene TRBJ2-3; perhaps D is TRBD1 or TRBD2 (5 bases each). Between the trimmed V and J ends, which lost 3 bases and 2 bases, there was a span of 9 bases. Per the germline V gene, CDR1 is MDHEN and CDR2 is SYDVKM. The CDR3 length is 14 residues. The CDR3 coding sequence is TGTGCCAGCAGTTTGGGGGAGTCCACAGATACGCAGTATTTT. As protein: CASSLGESTDTQYF. Looking up the rest from reference TRBV28 and TRBJ2-3 gives the full variable domain: DVKVTQSSRYLVKRTGEKVFLECVQDMDHENMFWYRQDPGLGLRLIYFSYDVKMKEKGDIPEGYSVSREKKERFSLILESASTNQTSMYLCASSLGESTDTQYFGPGTRLTVL.

V gene TRBV29-1 combines with J gene TRBJ2-1; 9 nucleotides match TRBD1. The CDR3 loop spans 13 amino acids. With V trimmed by 7 bases and J by 7 bases, 8 bases remained unmatched. Germline V gives CDR1 SQVTM, CDR2 ANQGSEA. The CDR3 sequence: CSADRDRVNEQFF. The CDR3 DNA is TGCAGCGCAGACCGGGACAGGGTTAATGAGCAGTTCTTC.

J is TRBJ2-1 and V is TRBV7-6; D perhaps matches TRBD2 (6 bases). CDR3 length: 18 amino acids. Trimming left V 1 base short and J 0 bases short, with 16 bases between. Looked up from germline, CDR1 is SGHVS and CDR2 is FNYEAQ. CDR3 sequence reads: CASSLDVSGTSSYNEQFF. The CDR3 DNA reads TGTGCCAGCAGCTTAGATGTTAGCGGAACGAGCTCCTACAATGAGCAGTTCTTC.

As regards this clone: Mismatch with germline at one junction end may stem from a read error. The chain recombines TRBV6-5 with TRBJ2-3, with D possibly being TRBD2 (5 bases). Germline-derived CDR1 and CDR2 are MNHEY and SVGAGI. The CDR3 has 13 amino acids. CDR3: CASSPRTVDPQYF. The CDR3 DNA is TGTGCCAGCAGCCCTCGGACTGTAGATCCGCAGTATTTT.

This chain joins TRBV18 and TRBJ1-5; D is perhaps TRBD1 (5 bases). This CDR3 is built from 15 residues. Germline lookup yields CDR1 KGHSH and CDR2 LQKENI. The V end lost 1 base, the J end lost 5 bases, and 12 bases lay between the germline ends. The CDR3: CASSPLDTGYQPQHF. The CDR3 DNA reads TGTGCCAGCTCACCACTCGATACAGGATATCAGCCCCAGCATTTT.

This chain uses TRBV15 with TRBJ1-6; D is unresolved. The V gene lost 0 bases and the J gene lost 10 bases, with 13 bases spanning the gap. Germline CDR1 is LNHNV and CDR2 is YYDKDF (reference sequence). The CDR3 runs 15 residues. The CDR3 DNA sequence: TGTGCCACCAGCAGAGATCTTTCGGGCAGCTCACCCCTCCACTTT. It is translated as CATSRDLSGSSPLHF.

The CDR3 coding sequence is TGTGCCAGCAGTCTAGCGGGACTATCCTACGAGCAGTACTTC. As protein: CASSLAGLSYEQYF. This sequence joins TRBV27 and TRBJ2-5, with TRBD2 matching 9 bases. With the DNA end fitting TRBJ2-7 better, the J assignment may be wrong. Germline CDR1 MNHEY, CDR2 SMNVEV (reference sequence). The length of the CDR3 is 14 residues.

The V call is TRBV27, the J call TRBJ2-7, with 8 bases aligning to TRBD2. V lost 0 bases and J lost 3; bases outside the gene matches: 1. Germline lookup yields CDR1 MNHEY and CDR2 SMNVEV (reference sequence). The CDR3 is made up of 14 amino acids. The CDR3 sequence: CASSLSGLDYEQYF. CDR3 nucleotide sequence: TGTGCCAGCAGTTTATCGGGACTAGACTACGAGCAGTACTTC.

The V call is TRBV28, the J call TRBJ2-3; 8 bases are a match to TRBD2. V was pared by 0 bases and J by 3 bases, with 11 bases of the junction left unmatched. This CDR3 is 18 amino acids long. Per germline, CDR1 MDHEN and CDR2 SYDVKM. The CDR3 protein is CASSLWSGGGRSTDTQYF. The DNA for the CDR3 is TGTGCCAGCAGTTTATGGTCCGGGGGGGGAAGGTCAACAGATACGCAGTATTTT. The full variable domain, completed using reference TRBV28 and TRBJ2-3, is DVKVTQSSRYLVKRTGEKVFLECVQDMDHENMFWYRQDPGLGLRLIYFSYDVKMKEKGDIPEGYSVSREKKERFSLILESASTNQTSMYLCASSLWSGGGRSTDTQYFGPGTRLTVL.

V and J are TRBV5-6 and TRBJ1-1; D call uncertain. Trimming left V 0 bases short and J 1 base short, with 4 bases between. The CDR3 sequence is 13 residues long. CDR1 and CDR2 from the germline V gene are SGHDT and YYEEEE. The CDR3 is CASSLGPNTEAFF. CDR3 nucleotide sequence: TGTGCCAGCAGCTTGGGGCCGAACACTGAAGCTTTCTTT.

V and J are TRBV7-8 and TRBJ2-4; unclear D gene. Germline V gives CDR1 SGHVS, CDR2 FQNEAQ. The CDR3 is 13 amino acids. Between the trimmed V and J ends, which lost 4 bases and 7 bases, there was a span of 11 bases. CDR3 sequence (DNA): TGTGCCAGCAGCTCCGTGTGGGATAACATTCAGTACTTC. It codes for CASSSVWDNIQYF. Looking up the rest from reference TRBV7-8 and TRBJ2-4 gives the full variable domain: GAGVSQSPRYKVAKRGQDVALRCDPISGHVSLFWYQQALGQGPEFLTYFQNEAQLDKSGLPSDRFFAERPEGSVSTLKIQRTQQEDSAVYLCASSSVWDNIQYFGAGTRLSVL.